This TCR beta chain was documented in a study of T cell repertoires in cytomegalovirus infection. The overall study: CMV infection and matching HLA type were both indicated by public TCR beta signatures.

Study-wide findings and caveats: Summed frequency of public TCR beta families distinguished CMV carriers with the relevant HLA. Dominant in the ex vivo response were TCR beta clonotypes restricted by HLA-C and specific for CMV.

From its first to its last residue, the CDR3 has 11 amino acids. Germline V gene lookup returns CDR1 LNHNV and CDR2 YYDKDF (reference sequence). A note on this clonotype: Its antigen is unknown. Since no conserved phenylalanine or tryptophan closes the CDR3, a read error is the likely cause. The limits of the CDR3 on the DNA are not certain, so only TCRdb's listed CDR3 is given.

Each CDR3 protein gets one entry after TCRdb re-called the reads with MiXCR. The data show about 450,000 distinct CDR3 sequences, approximately 32% seen once. This receptor was identified in a human donor in good health (CMV status not recorded). Some clones in this sample may be carry-over from other donors' samples. Material for sequencing was PBMCs. The chain links TRBV15 to TRBJ2-7; TRBD1 was called by the table and not checked on the DNA. CDR3 loop: CATSSFDRCPC.